This TCR beta chain was documented in a study of radiation and T cells in renal cell carcinoma (dated by TCRdb to the early 2020s). At the level of the whole study: TCR beta sequencing covered 50 to 55 samples in total, comprising some 25 tumors and some 27 peripheral blood samples. The final blood draw was performed at 4 weeks after radiation, at the same time as nephrectomy. Across all 53 samples, 4 million to 5 million unique CDR3 nucleotide sequences encoding over 2.5 million unique CDR3 amino acid sequences were identified.

On the study overall, not on this receptor specifically: An increase in top tumor clonotypes in blood was observed from baseline to 2 weeks post-radiation, followed by contraction by 4 weeks, which was taken to suggest transient expansion of tumor-resident clones. The single-armed trial design could not address effects of radiation dose or scheduling on the TCR repertoire. Because pretreatment tumor biopsies were not available, the baseline intratumoral presence of clonotypes could not be determined. Changes in the blood repertoire were not tracked past 4 weeks after treatment.

The time point label for this specimen denotes: blood 4 weeks post-SBRT, at nephrectomy. Interpreted using the paper, the treatment or condition label stands for: 15 Gy SBRT to primary tumor, nephrectomy 4 weeks later. Samples came from a clinical trial, in which primary renal cell carcinomas received 15 Gy stereotactic body radiation therapy followed by nephrectomy 4 weeks later. To track tumor-enriched clonotypes, serial peripheral blood was sampled from radiation-treated patients at baseline and at 2 weeks and 4 weeks after SBRT. Every patient's renal cell carcinoma showed clear cell pathology. Genomic DNA for TCR sequencing was prepared using the QIAamp DNA Blood Mini Kit (Qiagen). Only samples passing all quality control checks were included in the analyses. In the germline V gene, CDR1 corresponds to KGHSH and CDR2 to LQKENI. Cut back by 6 bases and 2 bases, the V and J ends lie 22 bases apart. The CDR3 runs 17 amino acids, cysteine and phenylalanine included. Just the 51-base CDR3 DNA is kept, in frame starting at base 1.

Following the manufacturer's recommendations, the immunoSEQ kit was used to generate TCR beta libraries from genomic DNA. To prepare libraries, a first multiplex PCR with proprietary primers was run, followed by a second PCR that added unique barcodes, and a bead cleanup was done after each round. A positive control reaction and a negative control reaction, both provided in the kit, were run with every batch of samples. The final libraries were assessed on an Agilent 4200 TapeStation D1000 ScreenTape, pooled by volume, and quantified by qPCR. Sequencing was performed on an Illumina NextSeq500 using a MidOutput 150-cycle cartridge, with 156 Read1 cycles, 15 Index1 cycles, and the kit custom primers. The pooled library was loaded at about 0.96 pM, and roughly 20% PhiX control was spiked in. The source study handled its data this way. Vendor-processed data were analyzed in R, and a clonotype was defined as all T cells sharing the same CDR3 nucleotide sequence. For clone abundance analyses, frequencies were normalized to the 10,000 most abundant clones in each sample. Before analysis, public T cell clones were removed, and these numbered fewer than five per sample on average. An abundance difference of at least 32-fold between compartments was the criterion for calling clonotypes tumor-enriched or baseline blood-enriched. Clonotypes expanded or contracted between blood time points were identified with a beta-binomial differential abundance model. Tumor-blood repertoire similarity was measured with the Baroni-Urbani and Buser coefficient, and group comparisons used two-tailed Wilcoxon tests in R. What TCRdb holds here is the immuneACCESS table cut down to in-frame rearrangements. Part of the clones is not present; checked against another copy, under half of the missing clones reflect an unresolved V gene, and the others are unexplained. That table supplies the V and J calls and clone size; D and trimming were determined from the DNA. This sample has around 100,000 clones in its table, and 70% to 85% of those were observed once. The top ten clones comprise more than 7% of the sample.

For this clone: Its antigen target is currently unknown. Per-base quality was not reported, and no clone a single base away is much larger than it.

The sequencing here drew on blood, taken from a patient whose treatment included radiotherapy and nephrectomy. The sequence was obtained from a man aged 60 to 69 with renal cell carcinoma. The chain couples TRBV18 to TRBJ1-2; a weak D assignment points to TRBD1 (6 bases agree). The sequenced DNA: TGTGCCAGCTCGTCCTCGGGGGGCGCCCCCACAAACTATGGCTACACCTTC. Its coded protein is CASSSSGGAPTNYGYTF.